This T cell receptor beta chain originates from a study of control samples from healthy donors and cancer patients. This clone was picked up one time. TCRdb keeps only in-frame clones here, not all; method: immunoSEQ multiplex PCR. The profile shows around 150,000 clones, roughly 90% of them singletons. V gave up 4 bases and J gave up 4 bases, with 9 bases separating them. This CDR3 contains 13 residues. The germline gives CDR1 SGHDT, CDR2 YYEEEE. Sequencing input: blood. This rearrangement joins TRBV5-6 to TRBJ1-5, with D perhaps TRBD1 (5 bases). The origin of this receptor is a man younger than 40 in good health. The CDR3 is CASSVQGNQPQHF. The CDR3 nucleotides are TGTGCCAGCAGCGTTCAGGGAAATCAGCCCCAGCATTTT. The whole variable domain, filled in from reference TRBV5-6 and TRBJ1-5, reads DAGVTQSPTHLIKTRGQQVTLRCSPKSGHDTVSWYQQALGQGPQFIFQYYEEEERQRGNFPDRFSGHQFPNYSSELNVNALLLGDSALYLCASSVQGNQPQHFGDGTRLSIL.